This is a list of T cell receptor beta chains from one sample in a study of shared clonotypes between healthy human individuals. Method: immunoSEQ multiplex PCR; TCRdb's copy keeps in-frame clones and lacks some. Here the sample spans a few hundred thousand clones, around 87% being singletons. Sequenced: memory CD8+ T cells sorted from blood. The receptors were gathered from a young man in good health. Both conserved end residues are part of each CDR3. D genes are given only for firm matches. Size is omitted from some rows. Given values are once, few, many or a class for expanded clones.

d_gene: TRBD1; abundance: few; j_gene: TRBJ2-5; v_gene: TRBV7-8; CDR3nt: TGTGCCAGCAGCCAGACCGGGACAGGCCAAGAGACCCAGTACTTC; CDR3aa: CASSQTGTGQETQYF
d_gene: .; abundance: .; j_gene: TRBJ2-7; v_gene: TRBV27; CDR3nt: TGTGCCAGCAGGTCTCAGCAAGAGCAGTACTTC; CDR3aa: CASRSQQEQYF
d_gene: .; abundance: .; j_gene: TRBJ1-5; v_gene: TRBV25-1; CDR3nt: TGTGCCAGCAGTGAATCCCCTGCCTCCAATCAGCCCCAGCATTTT; CDR3aa: CASSESPASNQPQHF
d_gene: .; abundance: .; j_gene: TRBJ2-7; v_gene: TRBV27; CDR3nt: TGTGCCAGCAGTTTTTTATGGTCGGGTGTGAGCCCGAGCTCCTACGAGCAGTACTTC; CDR3aa: CASSFLWSGVSPSSYEQYF
d_gene: TRBD1; abundance: .; j_gene: TRBJ1-4; v_gene: TRBV27; CDR3nt: TGTGCCAGCAGTACCCGACAGGGTGATAATGAAAAACTGTTTTTT; CDR3aa: CASSTRQGDNEKLFF
d_gene: .; abundance: .; j_gene: TRBJ1-4; v_gene: TRBV4-2; CDR3nt: TGTGCCAGCAGCCAAGAGATCGGGACGGGTAAATTTGCAACTAATGAAAAACTGTTTTTT; CDR3aa: CASSQEIGTGKFATNEKLFF
d_gene: .; abundance: .; j_gene: TRBJ2-7; v_gene: TRBV6-5; CDR3nt: TGTGCCAGCAGTTCCGCGCTCTCAGGGGCCTACGAGCAGTACTTC; CDR3aa: CASSSALSGAYEQYF
d_gene: .; abundance: .; j_gene: TRBJ2-7; v_gene: TRBV4-1; CDR3nt: TGCGCCAGCACCCCATCCGCTGCGGGCGTAACCTACGAGCAGTACTTC; CDR3aa: CASTPSAAGVTYEQYF
d_gene: .; abundance: .; j_gene: TRBJ2-1; v_gene: TRBV5-6; CDR3nt: TGTGCCAGCAGCTTTTGGGGGCTTGGCAATGAGCAGTTCTTC; CDR3aa: CASSFWGLGNEQFF
d_gene: .; abundance: .; j_gene: TRBJ2-1; v_gene: TRBV4-1; CDR3nt: TGCGCCAGCAGCCAAGCAGGGGAAGGCAATGAGCAGTTCTTC; CDR3aa: CASSQAGEGNEQFF
d_gene: TRBD2; abundance: medium-sized; j_gene: TRBJ2-7; v_gene: TRBV7-9; CDR3nt: TGTGCCAGCAGCGGGGCCGGACTAGCGGGAGGATCCGAGCAGTACTTC; CDR3aa: CASSGAGLAGGSEQYF
d_gene: TRBD2; abundance: .; j_gene: TRBJ2-3; v_gene: TRBV30; CDR3nt: TGTGCCTGGAGTGTACTAGCGGGAGGGCTGGCCGGAGATACGCAGTATTTT; CDR3aa: CAWSVLAGGLAGDTQYF
d_gene: .; abundance: few; j_gene: TRBJ2-7; v_gene: TRBV28; CDR3nt: TGTGCCAGCAGTTTCCGACCGAACGAGCAGTACTTC; CDR3aa: CASSFRPNEQYF
d_gene: TRBD2; abundance: .; j_gene: TRBJ2-7; v_gene: TRBV13; CDR3nt: TGTGCCAGCAGCCAGTACGACGGGGGGGAGCCTTACGAGCAGTACTTC; CDR3aa: CASSQYDGGEPYEQYF
d_gene: TRBD1; abundance: .; j_gene: TRBJ2-7; v_gene: TRBV27; CDR3nt: TGTGCCAGCAGTTTAGACGGACAGGGTGCAAACTACGAGCAGTACTTC; CDR3aa: CASSLDGQGANYEQYF
d_gene: .; abundance: once; j_gene: TRBJ1-6; v_gene: TRBV27; CDR3nt: TGTGCCAGCAGTCTGGACCCGGGTGCACCCCTCCACTTT; CDR3aa: CASSLDPGAPLHF
d_gene: TRBD2; abundance: .; j_gene: TRBJ2-7; v_gene: TRBV18; CDR3nt: TGTGCCAGCTCACCACCCTCTGGCGGGAGGGATTTCTACGAGCAGTACTTC; CDR3aa: CASSPPSGGRDFYEQYF
d_gene: .; abundance: .; j_gene: TRBJ2-7; v_gene: TRBV7-3; CDR3nt: TGTGCCAGCAGCTTAGATCATTCGAACGAGCAGTACTTC; CDR3aa: CASSLDHSNEQYF
d_gene: TRBD1; abundance: .; j_gene: TRBJ1-2; v_gene: TRBV28; CDR3nt: TGTGCCAGCAGTTTCCCGGGGACAGCGCCATATGGCTACACCTTC; CDR3aa: CASSFPGTAPYGYTF
d_gene: .; abundance: once; j_gene: TRBJ1-1; v_gene: TRBV7-2; CDR3nt: TGTGCCAGCAGCTCGAACCTCCGGGGGCGAGGGGCTGAAGCTTTCTTT; CDR3aa: CASSSNLRGRGAEAFF
d_gene: .; abundance: .; j_gene: TRBJ1-1; v_gene: TRBV28; CDR3nt: TGTGCCAGCAGCCGGGGTTTCAACACTGAAGCTTTCTTT; CDR3aa: CASSRGFNTEAFF
d_gene: .; abundance: .; j_gene: TRBJ2-1; v_gene: TRBV2; CDR3nt: TGTGCCAGCAGTGAGGGCCTCGTAGATGAGCAGTTCTTC; CDR3aa: CASSEGLVDEQFF
d_gene: .; abundance: .; j_gene: TRBJ2-5; v_gene: TRBV13; CDR3nt: TGTGCCAGCAGCCTCAGGGGAGGGCCGCCGGTAGAGACCCAGTACTTC; CDR3aa: CASSLRGGPPVETQYF
d_gene: .; abundance: .; j_gene: TRBJ1-2; v_gene: TRBV29-1; CDR3nt: TGCAGCGTTGAAGGGGTGGACTATGGCTACACCTTC; CDR3aa: CSVEGVDYGYTF
d_gene: .; abundance: .; j_gene: TRBJ2-7; v_gene: TRBV13; CDR3nt: TGTGCCAGCAGCTTAGAGGGGGGCCCGGCCGAGCAGTACTTC; CDR3aa: CASSLEGGPAEQYF
d_gene: TRBD1; abundance: .; j_gene: TRBJ2-5; v_gene: TRBV15; CDR3nt: TGTGCCACCAGCAGAGCGGACAGGTACCAAGAGACCCAGTACTTC; CDR3aa: CATSRADRYQETQYF
d_gene: .; abundance: .; j_gene: TRBJ2-7; v_gene: TRBV5-6; CDR3nt: TGTGCCAGCAGCTTGGGCAACACGAACTACGAGCAGTACTTC; CDR3aa: CASSLGNTNYEQYF
d_gene: .; abundance: .; j_gene: TRBJ2-1; v_gene: TRBV5-1; CDR3nt: TGCGCCAGCAGCTCTGACAGCTACAATGAGCAGTTCTTC; CDR3aa: CASSSDSYNEQFF
d_gene: TRBD1; abundance: once; j_gene: TRBJ2-1; v_gene: TRBV4-1; CDR3nt: TGCGCCAGCAGCCGCGGACAGGGGGCCCCTAGAACCTACAATGAGCAGTTCTTC; CDR3aa: CASSRGQGAPRTYNEQFF
d_gene: .; abundance: few; j_gene: TRBJ2-7; v_gene: TRBV5-1; CDR3nt: TGCGCCAGCAGGGATGACGGATACTACGAGCAGTACTTC; CDR3aa: CASRDDGYYEQYF
d_gene: .; abundance: .; j_gene: TRBJ1-1; v_gene: TRBV27; CDR3nt: TGTGCCAGCAGTTTATTAGGGGGAGACACTGAAGCTTTCTTT; CDR3aa: CASSLLGGDTEAFF
d_gene: .; abundance: .; j_gene: TRBJ2-4; v_gene: TRBV11-3; CDR3nt: TGTGCCAGCAGCTCGGGACAGGGGATAGCGGGAGCAACGGCAAACATTCAGTACTTC; CDR3aa: CASSSGQGIAGATANIQYF
d_gene: TRBD2; abundance: .; j_gene: TRBJ2-7; v_gene: TRBV11-2; CDR3nt: TGTGCCAGCAGCTGGGGACTAGCGAGATACGAGCAGTACTTC; CDR3aa: CASSWGLARYEQYF
d_gene: .; abundance: .; j_gene: TRBJ2-7; v_gene: TRBV27; CDR3nt: TGTGCCAGCAGCCTCGGGACCCCCTACGAGCAGTACTTC; CDR3aa: CASSLGTPYEQYF
d_gene: .; abundance: .; j_gene: TRBJ2-7; v_gene: TRBV4-1; CDR3nt: TGCGCCAGCAGCTTTGGATCGGGACTTGTCAACGAGCAGTACTTC; CDR3aa: CASSFGSGLVNEQYF
d_gene: .; abundance: .; j_gene: TRBJ2-1; v_gene: TRBV2; CDR3nt: TGTGCCAGCAGTGGAGGCGCGATTGAGCAGTTCTTC; CDR3aa: CASSGGAIEQFF
d_gene: .; abundance: .; j_gene: TRBJ2-7; v_gene: TRBV4-3; CDR3nt: TGCGCCAGCAGCCAAGATCTATTCCCGTACTACGAGCAGTACTTC; CDR3aa: CASSQDLFPYYEQYF
d_gene: .; abundance: many; j_gene: TRBJ2-7; v_gene: TRBV5-1; CDR3nt: TGCGCCAGCAGCTTAACGGTCGGATCATACGAGCAGTACTTC; CDR3aa: CASSLTVGSYEQYF
d_gene: .; abundance: .; j_gene: TRBJ1-1; v_gene: TRBV29-1; CDR3nt: TGCAGCGTTGTACTCCCGATGGGGACTGAAGCTTTCTTT; CDR3aa: CSVVLPMGTEAFF
d_gene: .; abundance: .; j_gene: TRBJ1-5; v_gene: TRBV6-6; CDR3nt: TGTGCCAGCAGCCTATCCGCAGGGTTTGGGCAGCCCCAGCATTTT; CDR3aa: CASSLSAGFGQPQHF
d_gene: TRBD1; abundance: .; j_gene: TRBJ2-7; v_gene: TRBV5-1; CDR3nt: TGCGCCAGCAGCCCGAACAGGGGCGTCTCCTACGAGCAGTACTTC; CDR3aa: CASSPNRGVSYEQYF
d_gene: .; abundance: .; j_gene: TRBJ2-7; v_gene: TRBV6-5; CDR3nt: TGTGCCAGCACCCCACTCCCCGACTTTCCCTACGAGCAGTACTTC; CDR3aa: CASTPLPDFPYEQYF
d_gene: .; abundance: many; j_gene: TRBJ1-2; v_gene: TRBV5-1; CDR3nt: TGCGCCAGCAGCTGGCTTGGCGGGGATCGTGGCTACACCTTC; CDR3aa: CASSWLGGDRGYTF
d_gene: TRBD1; abundance: .; j_gene: TRBJ1-4; v_gene: TRBV19; CDR3nt: TGTGCCAGTAGTATACAGGGGGCGAGGGAAAAACTGTTTTTT; CDR3aa: CASSIQGAREKLFF
d_gene: .; abundance: .; j_gene: TRBJ2-7; v_gene: TRBV5-4; CDR3nt: TGTGCCAGCAGCTCCAACCCCTCCGAGCAGTACTTC; CDR3aa: CASSSNPSEQYF
d_gene: .; abundance: .; j_gene: TRBJ2-3; v_gene: TRBV9; CDR3nt: TGTGCCAGCAGCGCCCTTTGGGGAGACCGCACAGATACGCAGTATTTT; CDR3aa: CASSALWGDRTDTQYF
d_gene: .; abundance: .; j_gene: TRBJ2-5; v_gene: TRBV30; CDR3nt: TGTGCCTGGAGTTCGGGATTCCAAGAGACCCAGTACTTC; CDR3aa: CAWSSGFQETQYF
d_gene: TRBD2; abundance: .; j_gene: TRBJ2-7; v_gene: TRBV29-1; CDR3nt: TGCAGCGCCAGGCTAGCGGACTCCTACGAGCAGTACTTC; CDR3aa: CSARLADSYEQYF